The entry below describes one TCR beta chain. Using RNA transcripts as the source, TCR beta CDR3 regions were amplified. The primer set for the first-round RT-PCR of the TCR CDR3 was HTBI. Using its own MiXCR run on the multiplex PCR reads, TCRdb lists one record per CDR3 protein. The sample lists 190,000 or so distinct CDR3 sequences, about a sixth occurring once. This record belongs to a study of T cells in Graves' hyperthyroidism and ophthalmopathy. This CDR3 is 16 amino acids long. Per the germline V gene, CDR1 is SGHVS and CDR2 is FQNEAQ. V lost 1 base to trimming and J lost 7 bases; unmatched junction nucleotides: 5.

This clonotype originated in a man aged 35-49 years with Graves' hyperthyroidism. The rearrangement uses TRBV7-8 and TRBJ1-6; 9 nucleotides agree with TRBD1. What was sequenced was blood. The CDR3 nucleotides read TGTGCCAGCAGCTTAGTCTCGGGGACAGGGAATTCACCCCTCCACTTT. It is translated as CASSLVSGTGNSPLHF.